This passage covers 24 T cell receptor beta chains from one sample sequenced in a study of blood T cells in healthy people across ages. Combining a sample-barcoded 5' primer with a J-beta primer mix, a second PCR ran for roughly 7 to 12 cycles. Each CDR3 protein is one row after TCRdb ran MiXCR on the 5' RACE reads. The sample holds 630,000 or so distinct CDR3 sequences, roughly 31% seen once. The sample consisted of blood. The receptors originated from a woman of 80 years or more in good health.

This clonotype has only a few counts. Mismatch with germline at one junction end may stem from a read error. The V and J genes are TRBV11-3 and TRBJ2-3; the D is unclear. Germline V gene sequence: CDR1 SGHNT, CDR2 YENEEA. There are 12 residues in the CDR3. The CDR3 is CAGSRAGDTQYF. CDR3 nucleotide sequence: TGTGCCGGCAGCCGGGCTGGAGATACGCAGTATTTT.

In its sample, this clonotype was seen a few times. V is TRBV3-1 and J is TRBJ2-7; D remains ambiguous. The germline CDR1 and CDR2 sequences are LGHDT and YNNKEL (reference sequence). The CDR3 has 15 residues. The V gene lost 4 bases and the J gene lost 3 bases, with 16 bases spanning the gap. CDR3 residues: CASSPLATFNYEQYF. In nucleotides, the CDR3 is TGTGCCAGCAGCCCCCTGGCTACCTTTAACTACGAGCAGTACTTC.

V gene TRBV4-1 combines with J gene TRBJ2-7; 9 bases agree with TRBD2. The J call is in doubt because the DNA end fits TRBJ2-5 better. CDR3 length equals 14 residues. Germline values: CDR1 MGHRA, CDR2 YSYEKL. CDR3 DNA sequence: TGCGCCAGCAGCCAAGGCCTAGCGGGGAAGACCCAGTACTTC. Its translation: CASSQGLAGKTQYF.

Comment on this clonotype: A much larger clone lies one base from this, so it may be a read error. This chain connects TRBV27 to TRBJ2-7; 7 bases fit TRBD1. CDR3 size: 15 residues. Germline CDR1 MNHEY, CDR2 SMNVEV (reference sequence). The trim removed 8 bases at V and 0 bases at J, leaving 10 bases unmatched. The CDR3 DNA sequence: TGTGCCAGCGGCCAGACAGGGCTTGTCTCCTACGAGCAGTACTTC. Amino acid sequence: CASGQTGLVSYEQYF.

The rearrangement links TRBV5-1 to TRBJ2-7; 14 positions match TRBD2. Germline CDR1 is SGHRS and CDR2 is YFSETQ. The CDR3 sequence is 16 residues long. J lost 2 bases, V lost 5 bases, and 6 bases had no gene match. The CDR3 DNA sequence: TGCGCCAGCAGTGATACGACTAGCGGGAGGGCCTACGAGCAGTACTTC. Translation: CASSDTTSGRAYEQYF.

Only a few counts were recorded for this clonotype. The CDR3 sequence: CAWSAGISNTEAFF. As DNA, the CDR3 is TGTGCCTGGAGTGCAGGGATTTCGAACACTGAAGCTTTCTTT. The V gene is TRBV30, the J gene TRBJ1-1, with TRBD1 as a possible D gene (5 bases). CDR1 and CDR2 from the germline V gene are GTSNPN and SVGIG (reference sequence). Trimming removed 1 base from V and 1 base from J, with 10 bases in between. The CDR3 consists of 14 residues.

This clonotype has a count of ten or more. This chain links TRBV20-1 with TRBJ2-1, with TRBD2 identical over 9 bases. V shed 6 bases, J shed 0 bases, and the junction held 15 bases outside the gene matches. The CDR3 spans 18 residues. Germline CDR1 DFQATT, CDR2 SNEGSKA (reference sequence). Written as DNA, the CDR3 is TGCAGTGCCCTAGGGGCGGGAGGGGACTCCGGCTCCTACAATGAGCAGTTCTTC. Encoded protein: CSALGAGGDSGSYNEQFF.

The chain couples TRBV2 to TRBJ1-2; D remains ambiguous. This CDR3 spans 17 amino acids. Trimming shortened V by 1 base and J by 2 bases, and 17 bases separated the two germline ends. The V gene's germline CDR1 is SNHLY and CDR2 FYNNEI. The CDR3 loop reads CASSEVTVTAINYGYTF. The CDR3, as DNA: TGTGCCAGCAGTGAAGTAACCGTAACCGCTATCAACTATGGCTACACCTTC.

The sample holds many counts of this clonotype. The gene calls are TRBV29-1 and TRBJ1-1; TRBD1 agrees at 10 bases. The CDR3 is 15 residues long. The germline V gene has CDR1 SQVTM and CDR2 ANQGSEA. The V segment lost 6 bases and the J segment 6 bases; nucleotides outside the gene matches: 13. The CDR3 nucleotides read TGCAGCGTCGGAAGACAGGGGGCTTTTGGCTCTGAAGCTTTCTTT. As protein: CSVGRQGAFGSEAFF.

On this clonotype itself: Just one base apart from a much larger clone, this may be a read error. This sequence joins TRBV5-1 and TRBJ2-6; maybe TRBD1 (6 bases). Germline V gene data show CDR1 as SGHRS and CDR2 as YFSETQ. The CDR3 extends over 16 amino acids. The CDR3 DNA reads as TGCGCCAGCAGGGGTCAGGGAAGTCTGGGGGCCAACGCCCTGACTTTC. It codes for CASRGQGSLGANALTF.

The genes are TRBV9 and TRBJ1-6, with 7 bases matching TRBD1. The CDR3 length is 18 residues. V gave up 0 bases and J gave up 6 bases; unmatched junction bases: 12. Germline CDR1 and CDR2: SGDLS and YYNGEE. CDR3 protein: CASSVDIGVGQANSPLHF. The CDR3 coding sequence is TGTGCCAGCAGCGTAGATATCGGTGTAGGACAGGCTAATTCACCCCTCCACTTT. Together with reference TRBV9 and TRBJ1-6, the CDR3 gives the full variable domain: DSGVTQTPKHLITATGQRVTLRCSPRSGDLSVYWYQQSLDQGLQFLIQYYNGEERAKGNILERFSAQQFPDLHSELNLSSLELGDSALYFCASSVDIGVGQANSPLHFGNGTRLTVT.

Note on this clonotype: A read error may be the cause here, since a much bigger clone is one base away. The V call is TRBV27, the J call TRBJ2-7; a weak D match, TRBD1 (6 bases). Germline V gene lookup returns CDR1 MNHEY and CDR2 SMNVEV (reference sequence). Trimming removed 1 base from V and 10 bases from J, with 17 bases in between. The CDR3 consists of 14 residues. This CDR3 is CASSLWSGVEIQYF. In nucleotides, the CDR3 is TGTGCCAGCAGTTTATGGTCAGGGGTAGAGATCCAGTACTTC.

The chain uses TRBV9 and TRBJ2-5, with D uncertain. The V end lost 0 bases, the J end lost 1 base, and 7 bases lay between the germline ends. Per germline, CDR1 SGDLS and CDR2 YYNGEE. The CDR3 sequence is 14 residues long. The CDR3 bases are TGTGCCAGCAGCGTAGATGTGACCCAAGAGACCCAGTACTTC. Its translation is CASSVDVTQETQYF.

The rearrangement uses TRBV4-1 and TRBJ1-5, with D hard to call. The V end was cut by 5 bases, the J end by 0 bases, with 11 bases between. From germline, CDR1 is MGHRA and CDR2 YSYEKL. This CDR3 contains 15 residues. The CDR3 DNA reads TGCGCCAGCAGCAGAGAGATTTATAGCAATCAGCCCCAGCATTTT. This translates into CASSREIYSNQPQHF.

About this clonotype itself: A much larger clone differs by one base, so this may be a read error. This chain joins TRBV27 and TRBJ1-1; D unclear. The CDR3 covers 14 residues. CDR1 MNHEY and CDR2 SMNVEV come from the germline V gene (reference sequence). Trimming stripped 6 bases from V and 4 bases from J, with 15 bases between. CDR3 nucleotide sequence: TGTGCCAGCAGGTCGTTCGGAGTGAGCACTGAAGCTTTCTTT. As protein: CASRSFGVSTEAFF.

This clonotype was seen a few times. This may come from a read error, since a much larger clone is one base off. The chain couples TRBV6-6 to TRBJ2-5, with TRBD2 matching 8 bases. Germline CDR1 MNHNY, CDR2 SVGAGI (reference sequence). This CDR3 contains 17 residues. J lost 2 bases, V lost 4 bases, and 12 bases had no gene match. The CDR3 spells CASSSAHGAGEQETQYF. As DNA, the CDR3 is TGTGCCAGCAGTTCCGCACACGGAGCGGGGGAGCAAGAGACCCAGTACTTC.

This rearrangement joins TRBV5-1 to TRBJ1-6; perhaps TRBD1 as D (6 bases). The CDR3 length is 17 residues. The V gene's germline CDR1 is SGHRS and CDR2 YFSETQ. V shed 3 bases and J shed 8 bases, with 21 bases lying between them. The CDR3 DNA follows: TGCGCCAGCAGCTCGATATCCGGTTCGACAGGAGATTCACCCCTCCACTTT. It codes for CASSSISGSTGDSPLHF.

This clonotype was counted ten times or more. The chain has TRBV7-8 and TRBJ1-5; 9 nucleotides match TRBD1. This CDR3 has 15 amino acids. Germline lookup yields CDR1 SGHVS and CDR2 FQNEAQ. V was pared by 4 bases and J by 4 bases, with 5 bases of the junction left unmatched. CDR3 amino acids: CASSSADRGNQPQHF. The CDR3 DNA sequence: TGTGCCAGCAGCTCGGCGGACAGGGGTAATCAGCCCCAGCATTTT.

Turning to this clonotype: One end of the junction fails to match germline, which may point to a read error. J is TRBJ1-5 and V is TRBV5-6, with D perhaps TRBD1 (5 bases). This CDR3 comprises 17 residues. Germline CDR1 reads SGHDT; CDR2 reads YYEEEE. The CDR3 DNA reads as TGTGCCAGCAGCTTGGCCAGGGCTCACGGTAGCAATCAGCCCCGGCATTTT. It yields the protein CASSLARAHGSNQPRHF.

This clonotype has only a few counts. This chain joins TRBV18 and TRBJ2-5, with D unclear. Trimming removed 1 base from V and 1 base from J, with 7 bases in between. From germline, CDR1 is KGHSH and CDR2 LQKENI. CDR3 length equals 14 residues. The DNA for the CDR3 is TGTGCCAGCTCACCACGGCCGGCCCAAGAGACCCAGTACTTC. This gives the protein CASSPRPAQETQYF. Looking up the rest from reference TRBV18 and TRBJ2-5 gives the full variable domain: NAGVMQNPRHLVRRRGQEARLRCSPMKGHSHVYWYRQLPEEGLKFMVYLQKENIIDESGMPKERFSAEFPKEGPSILRIQQVVRGDSAAYFCASSPRPAQETQYFGPGTRLLVL.

As regards this clonotype: This clone may be a read error of a much larger clone one base away. The V and J genes are TRBV6-2 or TRBV6-3 and TRBJ2-5; D is unclear. V was pared by 6 bases and J by 9 bases, with 14 bases between. CDR3 length: 12 residues. Per the germline V gene, CDR1 is MNHEY and CDR2 is SVGEGT. The CDR3 DNA reads TGTGCCAGCAGCCGTTCAGTGGGGTCCCAGTACTTC. Its translation is CASSRSVGSQYF.

This clonotype was recorded at least ten times. The chain's CDR3 is CASSQDLVGVEQYF. CDR3 in DNA: TGTGCCAGCAGCCAAGATCTGGTAGGGGTCGAGCAGTACTTC. The chain is built from TRBV14 and TRBJ2-7; perhaps TRBD1 as D (5 bases). The CDR3 extends over 14 amino acids. The ends were cut back, 0 bases at V and 6 bases at J, with 12 bases in the middle. CDR1 and CDR2 (germline): SGHDN, FVKESK.

Regarding this clonotype: This may arise from a read error, as a much more abundant clone is one base away. The chain joins TRBV20-1 to TRBJ2-1; D is perhaps TRBD2 (5 bases). The J call may be in error: the DNA end matches TRBJ2-7 better. This CDR3 is 14 amino acids long. Per the germline V gene, CDR1 is DFQATT and CDR2 is SNEGSKA (reference sequence). The CDR3 DNA sequence: TGCAGTGCTTATCGAGCGGATACCTACAATGAGCAGTACTTC. This codes for CSAYRADTYNEQYF.

A note on this clonotype: A far larger clone is just one base off, so this is likely a read error. The chain has TRBV10-2 and TRBJ2-7; D call uncertain. This CDR3 has 11 residues. Germline V lookup: CDR1 WSHSY, CDR2 SAAADI. This chain's CDR3 is CASGESYEQYF. The DNA for the CDR3 is TGCGCCAGCGGTGAGTCCTACGAGCAGTACTTC.